A single T cell receptor beta chain is shown here with its context. Its antigen remains unidentified. Germline V gene data show CDR1 as MNHEY and CDR2 as SMNVEV (reference sequence). There are 13 residues in the CDR3. With 4 bases removed from V and 6 bases from J, the gap between germline ends came to 11 bases. TCRdb recomputed calls from the reads with MiXCR, one row per CDR3 protein. Among about 890,000 distinct CDR3 sequences, approximately 32% were seen once, and the ten largest hold over 10%. This record comes from a study of T cell repertoires in cytomegalovirus infection. Study information: It can be stated that public TCR beta signatures indicated CMV infection as well as a matching HLA type.

Findings and limits, study-wide: Cumulative public TCR beta family frequency identified carriers of CMV plus the relevant HLA.

The chain uses TRBV27 and TRBJ2-3; D call uncertain. Sample: cultured CD8+ T cells from PBMCs, taken from culture after CMV antigen stimulation. This TCR was sampled from a human donor in good health (CMV status not recorded). Some clones in this sample may be carry-over from other donors' samples. Here the CDR3 reads CASSSNTGDTQYF. Written as DNA, the CDR3 is TGTGCCAGCAGTTCTAACACCGGCGATACGCAGTATTTT.